This T cell receptor beta chain emerged from a study of vaccination effects on CD4 cells after COVID-19. Notes on this clone: Antigen unknown.

Germline CDR1 and CDR2: SNHLY and FYNNEI. The CDR3 spans 15 residues. The J segment lost 1 base and the V segment lost 8 bases, leaving 8 bases of the junction unmatched. Assay: immunoSEQ multiplex PCR; the TCRdb copy retains only in-frame clones and omits some. The sample lists about 73,000 clones, 78% occurring once. Peptide-pool stimulation followed by sequencing identified expanded antigen-specific CD4+ clonotypes in the ViraFEST assay. Culture proceeded for nine to eleven days, and CD4+ T cells were then isolated. Vaccinated recipients, who were negative for nucleocapsid antibodies, had no history of SARS-CoV-2 infection.

This TCR was recovered from a human donor who received a COVID-19 vaccine. This specimen consisted of CD4+ T cells from PBMCs cultured with SARS-CoV-2 spike peptides, obtained before COVID-19 vaccination. The chain uses TRBV2 and TRBJ2-5; TRBD1 matches 9 bases. DNA of the CDR3: TGTGCCAGCGGCCAGGACAGGGGTCCCCAAGAGACCCAGTACTTC. Protein sequence: CASGQDRGPQETQYF.